Listed here is a single TCR beta chain. Its antigen is currently not known. No clone much larger than this one lies a single base away; base qualities are absent. TCR CDR3 regions were amplified from genomic DNA by multiplex PCR using the deep immunoSEQ assay. Extracted genomic DNA from each cell subset was spread evenly across all wells of several immunoSEQ 96-well plates, with each plate serving as a replicate. Each replicate PCR for sorted subsets received roughly 200 ng genomic DNA, equal to about 30,000 T cell genomes. The purified libraries were quantified using a Qubit 3.0 fluorometer, sized with a Bioanalyzer 2100, and then quantified again using the KAPA Library Quantification kit. Every immunoSEQ 96-well plate was sequenced on a separate single-read 150-cycle Illumina NextSeq 550 flow cell. On the study's bioinformatics: Because the immunoSEQ output held only junctional sequences and lacked quality scores, the filtering could not match the filtering applied to full-length reads. To assign V/J genes and CDR3, sequences were annotated against IMGT germline references using PyIR, a Python wrapper for IgBLAST v1.9. Any read was removed if the V/J assignment was weak (E-value above 1e-6), the CDR3 was missing, or the read contained stop codons, out-of-frame junctions, or ambiguous translated residues. V3J clonotypes were defined as sequences sharing the same inferred V gene, J gene, and CDR3 amino acid sequence. Percentage overlap between repertoires was computed as shared unique clonotypes divided by the size of the smaller repertoire. Repertoire richness was assessed with RTK rarefaction, the Chao1 estimator, and Recon v2.1 estimates of unobserved clonotypes. Generation probabilities were computed with OLGA for all TCRbeta clonotypes obtained by the gDNA method from several donors. The table comes from immuneACCESS by way of TCRdb, which keeps in-frame sequences with V and J called. Part of the clones is missing from these tables; in studies checked, under half for an unresolved V gene and the rest for unknown reasons. The D gene and trimming were derived from the DNA, and the V and J assignments and clone size from that table. The sample table contains 980,000 or so clones; only one count was recorded for around 80% of them. Roughly 1.5% of the sample comes from the top ten.

This entry comes from a study of shared clonotypes between healthy human individuals (TCRdb year 2020). In the study overall: The cohort included a few men and two women between 18 and 49 years of age. To estimate repertoire size and how much clonotype sharing occurs between individuals, the study deeply sequenced the blood TCR repertoires of about five healthy adults. Per donor, leukapheresis produced somewhere between about 0.8 and 9 billion PBMCs. To increase sequencing depth and limit assay-specific biases, different laboratories used diverse techniques to prepare libraries and sequence TCR repertoires. For each donor, CD4 naive and CD4 memory were each given three plates, CD8 naive was given two plates, and CD8 memory was given one plate.

Donors were healthy HIV-negative adults with no recently reported acute infections or vaccinations. All donors were Caucasian adults living in Nashville, Tennessee, USA. CD4+ T cells were enriched through magnetic negative selection, after which naive cells were positively selected on CD45RA and the remaining negative fraction served as the memory subset. Blood was collected by leukapheresis, and PBMCs were isolated by Ficoll-Histopaque density gradient centrifugation and then cryopreserved in liquid nitrogen vapor phase. Analytical flow cytometry was used to check the purity and quantity of every magnetically sorted T cell population. Genomic DNA was isolated from each sorted fraction and quantified by UV absorbance on a Nanodrop 2000c. Summary of the overall study and its limitations: Sampling was restricted to blood, and TCR repertoires in tissue are likely to differ from TCR repertoires in blood. Estimated clonotype richness was generally larger for naive than for memory subsets. Clonotypes shared by all four sorted-subset donors showed higher generation probabilities than non-shared clonotypes. Based on pairwise subsampling, the degree of clonotype sharing among donors was expected to be affected by sequencing depth. Even with the large sequencing depth, rarefaction of the sorted-subset datasets indicated that sequencing was incomplete. Sharing across a few donors was observed for approximately 5% of naive CD4, around 3.5% of naive CD8, 2% to 2.5% of memory CD4, and roughly 0.4% of memory CD8 clonotypes. The small number of donors limited the genetic and exposure-history diversity represented.

From the germline V gene (reference sequence), CDR1 is MNHEY and CDR2 is SMNVEV. Germline trimming amounts to 0 bases on V and 5 bases on J, with 3 as the count of junction bases outside the gene matches. The CDR3 starts with the cysteine, ends with the phenylalanine, and has 16 residues. Solely the CDR3 DNA is kept, with 48 bases framed from the first base. This TCR was sampled from a man aged 18-30 years in good health. Sequences were obtained from memory CD4+ T cells sorted from blood. In the paper's terms, the cell subset or site label means: CD45RA-negative fraction. The receptor chain draws on TRBV27 and TRBJ1-3; TRBD1 aligns with 11 central bases. The CDR3 is CASSLSPDRGRNTIYF. The DNA is TGTGCCAGCAGTTTATCTCCGGACAGGGGGCGAAACACCATATATTTT.